This T cell receptor (beta chain) came from a study of shared clonotypes between healthy human individuals. Findings of the study overall: Owing to a small donor count, the genetic and exposure-history diversity represented was limited. Sharing across four donors was highest in naive CD4 (around 5%) and lowest in memory CD8 (0.4%). Although depth was large, rarefaction showed that sequencing of the sorted subsets was incomplete.

In regard to this clone: As yet, its antigen is unknown.

The CDR3 runs 14 residues. CDR1 ENHRY and CDR2 SYGVKD come from the germline V gene. The ends were cut back, 8 bases at V and 1 base at J, with 14 bases in the middle. The data were produced by immunoSEQ multiplex PCR, yet TCRdb's version contains in-frame clones alone and is incomplete. The repertoire holds some 2 million clones, 85% to 95% seen once, with 0.13% in the top ten. The receptor was derived from a man younger than 35 in good health. V is TRBV10-3 and J is TRBJ1-1, with D possibly being TRBD1 (5 bases). Sequencing used naive CD4+ T cells sorted from blood. As for subset: CD45RA+ positively selected. This CDR3 reads CAIGSGNGNTEAFF. The CDR3, as DNA: TGTGCCATCGGGTCAGGGAATGGGAACACTGAAGCTTTCTTT.